Following are 32 T cell receptor beta chains from one sample sequenced in a study of blood T cell repertoires in COVID-19. Assay used: immunoSEQ multiplex PCR; TCRdb lists only in-frame clones, some missing. The profile shows 250,000 or so clones, 80% to 90% of them singletons. Sequencing input: peripheral blood. The receptors shown here come from a woman aged 70 to 79 with acute or convalescent COVID-19.

V is TRBV4-1 and J is TRBJ2-7; 7 nucleotides match TRBD1. V lost 0 bases and J lost 0; bases outside the gene matches: 8. The germline V gene has CDR1 MGHRA and CDR2 YSYEKL. The CDR3 consists of 17 residues. In DNA, the CDR3 is TGCGCCAGCAGCCAAGATTCAGGACAGGTGAGCTCCTACGAGCAGTACTTC. It codes for CASSQDSGQVSSYEQYF.

The chain joins TRBV12-3 or TRBV12-4 to TRBJ1-5; D perhaps matches TRBD1 (5 bases). V lost 6 bases to trimming and J lost 6 bases, with 12 bases between them. The CDR3 contains 13 residues. The CDR3 DNA reads as TGTGCCAGCAGAGACAGTGGTGGTCAGCCCCAGCATTTT. Translation: CASRDSGGQPQHF.

This clone was picked up many times. Other DNA variants within this sample encode the same CDR3. The chain recombines TRBV6-5 with TRBJ1-2, with 9 bases identical to TRBD1. J was trimmed by 5 bases and V by 8 bases; bases with no gene match: 3. The germline V gene encodes CDR1 MNHEY and CDR2 SVGAGI. This CDR3 has 12 amino acids. CDR3 region: CASLQGAYGYTF. In nucleotides, the CDR3 is TGTGCCAGCTTACAGGGGGCTTATGGCTACACCTTC.

In its sample, this clone was seen once. The genes are TRBV11-2 and TRBJ2-5, with D possibly being TRBD1 (6 bases). Trimming cost V 6 bases and J 2 bases, with 10 bases left between them. There are 13 residues in the CDR3. From germline, CDR1 is SGHAT and CDR2 FQNNGV. DNA of the CDR3: TGTGCCAGCAGGGGGGCTAGTCAAGAGACCCAGTACTTC. It yields the protein CASRGASQETQYF.

The chain uses TRBV6-1 and TRBJ1-2; TRBD1 matches 7 bases. V dropped 2 bases and J dropped 7; count of bases not matched to a gene: 7. This CDR3 spans 14 amino acids. Germline CDR1 reads MNHNS; CDR2 reads SASEGT. CDR3 DNA: TGTGCCAGCAGTGAAAGCCCAGGGGGGATTGGCTACACCTTC. Residues: CASSESPGGIGYTF.

V usage is TRBV19 and J usage is TRBJ1-5; TRBD1 aligns across 10 bases. With V trimmed by 5 bases and J by 6 bases, 10 bases remained unmatched. In germline, CDR1 is LNHDA, CDR2 SQIVND (reference sequence). The CDR3 has 16 amino acids. For the CDR3, the DNA is TGTGCCAGTAGTTCCCGGGACAGGGGCTCGGGTCAGCCCCAGCATTTT. This codes for CASSSRDRGSGQPQHF.

Worth noting for this clone: This specimen includes other DNA sequences encoding the same CDR3. This chain uses TRBV19 with TRBJ1-2, with 7 bases identical to TRBD1. CDR1 LNHDA and CDR2 SQIVND come from the germline V gene (reference sequence). Trimming cost V 4 bases and J 1 base; bases outside gene matches: 0. This CDR3 spans 13 amino acids. CDR3 coding DNA: TGTGCCAGTAGTAGGGACAGTAACTATGGCTACACCTTC. Its translation is CASSRDSNYGYTF.

Concerning this clone itself: Other DNA variants within this sample encode the same CDR3. This sequence joins TRBV7-9 and TRBJ1-5; D gene ambiguous. Trimming removed 1 base from V and 2 bases from J, with 6 bases in between. The CDR3 totals 14 residues. CDR1 and CDR2 (germline): SEHNR, FQNEAQ (reference sequence). The CDR3 here is CASSLDSGNQPQHF. In DNA, the CDR3 is TGTGCCAGCAGCTTAGACTCGGGCAATCAGCCCCAGCATTTT.

The genes are TRBV5-4 and TRBJ1-2; the match to TRBD1 covers 8 bases. Germline CDR1 and CDR2: SGHNT and YYREEE (reference sequence). V lost 3 bases, J lost 5 bases, and 6 bases stayed unmatched. The CDR3 is 14 amino acids. CDR3 protein: CASSSAQGAYGYTF. The CDR3 region has the DNA TGTGCCAGCAGCTCGGCTCAGGGGGCATATGGCTACACCTTC.

CDR3 loop: CASRQASSEAFF. The CDR3, as DNA: TGTGCCAGCAGGCAGGCGTCATCTGAAGCTTTCTTT. The genes are TRBV12-3 or TRBV12-4 and TRBJ1-1; unclear D gene. Deletions cut 6 bases from V and 6 bases from J, with 11 bases between. CDR3 size: 12 residues.

The chain employs TRBV2 and TRBJ2-5; maybe TRBD2 (6 bases). With 6 bases removed from V and 2 bases from J, the gap between germline ends came to 13 bases. Looked up from germline, CDR1 is SNHLY and CDR2 is FYNNEI. The CDR3 totals 14 residues. CDR3 region: CASRGAGGQETQYF. Here the CDR3 DNA reads TGTGCCAGCAGAGGAGCGGGCGGTCAAGAGACCCAGTACTTC.

The chain recombines TRBV7-2 with TRBJ2-1; 7 bases are shared with TRBD2. The V gene's germline CDR1 is SGHTA and CDR2 FQGNSA. CDR3 length equals 14 residues. V shed 0 bases and J 4 bases; nucleotides not matched to a gene: 0. The CDR3 sequence: CASSLAAGYNEQFF. CDR3 in DNA: TGTGCCAGCAGCTTAGCAGCGGGGTACAATGAGCAGTTCTTC.

The chain is built from TRBV23-1 and TRBJ1-6; a possible D gene is TRBD1 (5 bases). TRBV23-1 is sorted into the ORF group, with uncertain function. The CDR3 sequence is 14 residues long. Trimming took 2 bases from V and 11 from J, leaving 13 bases between them. CDR3 protein: CASSQRTPRTPLHF. For the CDR3, the DNA is TGCGCCAGCAGTCAAAGGACACCAAGGACACCCCTCCACTTT.

Only a few counts were recorded for this clone. The chain recombines TRBV2 with TRBJ2-2; D gene unclear. Per the germline V gene, CDR1 is SNHLY and CDR2 is FYNNEI. The V gene lost 5 bases and the J gene lost 0 bases, with 13 bases spanning the gap. This CDR3 is 16 amino acids long. The DNA of the CDR3 is TGTGCCAGCAGTCTTGACACCTTTCCGAACACCGGGGAGCTGTTTTTT. This translates into CASSLDTFPNTGELFF. The complete variable domain, with remaining parts taken from reference TRBV2 and TRBJ2-2, reads EPEVTQTPSHQVTQMGQEVILRCVPISNHLYFYWYRQILGQKVEFLVSFYNNEISEKSEIFDDQFSVERPDGSNFTLKIRSTKLEDSAMYFCASSLDTFPNTGELFFGEGSRLTVL.

The genes are TRBV9 and TRBJ1-5; possibly TRBD1 for D (5 bases). This CDR3 has 14 amino acids. Looked up from germline, CDR1 is SGDLS and CDR2 is YYNGEE. V gave up 0 bases and J gave up 2 bases, with 6 bases separating them. The CDR3 loop reads CASSVEGGNQPQHF. CDR3 coding DNA: TGTGCCAGCAGCGTAGAAGGGGGCAATCAGCCCCAGCATTTT.

This clone was detected only once. An end of the junction does not agree with germline; a read error may underlie this. This chain joins TRBV6-5 and TRBJ1-1; D is possibly TRBD1 (5 bases). CDR1 MNHEY and CDR2 SVGAGI come from the germline V gene. This CDR3 comprises 14 residues. The CDR3 DNA reads as TGTGCCAGCAGACCAGGGTTGTGGAACCCTGAAGCTTTCTTT. Protein sequence: CASRPGLWNPEAFF.

This rearrangement joins TRBV6-2 or TRBV6-3 to TRBJ1-5, with 9 positions matching TRBD1. CDR1 and CDR2 from the germline V gene are MNHEY and SVGEGT. This CDR3 has 19 residues. With V trimmed by 1 base and J by 0 bases, 10 bases remained unmatched. The CDR3 spells CASSYLLGTGSLSNQPQHF. CDR3 nucleotides: TGTGCCAGCAGTTACTTGCTCGGGACAGGGTCCCTTAGCAATCAGCCCCAGCATTTT.

The CDR3 coding sequence is TGTGCCAGCAGCTCACAGGGGGCGAACACTGAAGCTTTCTTT. It specifies CASSSQGANTEAFF. The rearrangement links TRBV7-9 to TRBJ1-1; 9 bases align to TRBD1. The germline gives CDR1 SEHNR, CDR2 FQNEAQ (reference sequence). The CDR3 totals 14 residues. The junction had 1 base not matched to a gene; V was cut back by 4 bases and J by 1 base.

A remark on this clone: Other DNA sequences in the sample encode the same CDR3. The genes are TRBV29-1 and TRBJ1-1, with TRBD1 identical over 7 bases. Germline V gene data show CDR1 as SQVTM and CDR2 as ANQGSEA. This CDR3 contains 13 residues. V dropped 3 bases and J dropped 1; count of bases not matched to a gene: 2. As DNA, the CDR3 is TGCAGCGTTGAGAGACAGGGGAACACTGAAGCTTTCTTT. Translated, it gives CSVERQGNTEAFF.

The gene calls are TRBV9 and TRBJ1-2; 9 positions match TRBD1. The CDR3 has 16 amino acids. J lost 3 bases, V lost 4 bases, and 10 bases had no gene match. Germline V CDR1 and CDR2: SGDLS, YYNGEE. CDR3 loop: CASSQEQGAGYYGYTF. The CDR3, as DNA: TGTGCCAGCAGCCAAGAACAGGGGGCGGGATACTATGGCTACACCTTC.

The rearrangement uses TRBV30 and TRBJ1-5; unclear D gene. The ends were cut back, 5 bases at V and 0 bases at J, with 20 bases in the middle. This CDR3 region has 17 residues. Germline V gene sequence: CDR1 GTSNPN, CDR2 SVGIG (reference sequence). As DNA, the CDR3 is TGTGCCTGGGATGGTGGCGGCGGGCCATATAGCAATCAGCCCCAGCATTTT. Its protein is CAWDGGGGPYSNQPQHF.

This clone has a handful of counts. The chain recombines TRBV11-3 with TRBJ2-7; TRBD2 matches 8 bases. V trimming: 1 base; J trimming: 3 bases; junction bases outside the gene matches: 5. CDR1 and CDR2 from the germline V gene are SGHNT and YENEEA. This CDR3 has 15 amino acids. The CDR3 coding sequence is TGTGCCAGCAGCTTAGGCGGTAGCGGGGTCTACGAGCAGTACTTC. It translates to CASSLGGSGVYEQYF.

The chain uses TRBV5-1 and TRBJ1-4, with TRBD1 matching over 10 bases. Germline CDR1 SGHRS, CDR2 YFSETQ. The CDR3 is 17 amino acids. The J segment lost 0 bases and the V segment lost 3 bases, leaving 5 bases of the junction unmatched. CDR3 region: CASSSDRGSATNEKLFF. CDR3 DNA sequence: TGCGCCAGCAGCTCGGACAGGGGGAGTGCAACTAATGAAAAACTGTTTTTT.

A single count supports this clone. The chain couples TRBV7-2 to TRBJ1-1, with D hard to call. Trimming pared 4 bases from V and 5 bases from J, leaving 14 bases between. The CDR3 extends over 14 amino acids. Germline-derived CDR1 and CDR2 are SGHTA and FQGNSA. The DNA of the CDR3 is TGTGCCAGCAGCTCTTCTAGCGGGTCAACTGAAGCTTTCTTT. Translation gives CASSSSSGSTEAFF.

The genes are TRBV6-5 and TRBJ1-2; D is undetermined. Looked up from germline, CDR1 is MNHEY and CDR2 is SVGAGI. The CDR3 covers 14 residues. Trimming removed 2 bases from V and 3 bases from J, with 10 bases in between. The DNA for the CDR3 is TGTGCCAGCAGTTACGCGGGCACGGACTATGGCTACACCTTC. Translated, it gives CASSYAGTDYGYTF.

The V call is TRBV28, the J call TRBJ2-7, with 8 bases fitting TRBD1. CDR3 length equals 15 residues. J gave up 1 base and V 4 bases, and 6 bases lay outside the gene matches. Germline V gene data show CDR1 as MDHEN and CDR2 as SYDVKM. CDR3 sequence reads: CASSSTGERSYEQYF. The CDR3 nucleotides read TGTGCCAGCAGTTCGACAGGGGAAAGATCCTACGAGCAGTACTTC.

This sequence joins TRBV5-1 and TRBJ2-7; no clear D gene. Trimming shortened V by 1 base and J by 5 bases, and 7 bases separated the two germline ends. Per germline, CDR1 SGHRS and CDR2 YFSETQ. The CDR3 contains 12 residues. The CDR3 DNA is TGCGCCAGCAGCTTGAGCTTCAACGAGCAGTACTTC. Its protein product is CASSLSFNEQYF.

The chain has TRBV15 and TRBJ1-5; no reliable D call. CDR3 length: 15 amino acids. V was cut by 3 bases and J by 4 bases, with 13 bases left in between. Germline CDR1 and CDR2: LNHNV and YYDKDF (reference sequence). The CDR3 DNA sequence: TGTGCCACCAGCAGTCTCCTCCAGAGGAATCAGCCCCAGCATTTT. Translated, it gives CATSSLLQRNQPQHF. The full variable domain, with the rest looked up from reference TRBV15 and TRBJ1-5, is DAMVIQNPRYQVTQFGKPVTLSCSQTLNHNVMYWYQQKSSQAPKLLFHYYDKDFNNEADTPDNFQSRRPNTSFCFLDIRSPGLGDTAMYLCATSSLLQRNQPQHFGDGTRLSIL.

The rearrangement links TRBV10-1 to TRBJ1-3; possibly TRBD1 for D (5 bases). In germline, CDR1 is WNHNN, CDR2 SYGVQD (reference sequence). V lost 8 bases to trimming and J lost 0 bases, with 14 bases between them. This CDR3 comprises 15 residues. The CDR3 sequence is CASSSGGASGNTIYF. The DNA for the CDR3 is TGCGCCAGCTCCTCGGGAGGGGCCTCTGGAAACACCATATATTTT.

V gene TRBV5-5 combines with J gene TRBJ1-4; D unclear. The V gene's germline CDR1 is SGHKS and CDR2 YYEKEE (reference sequence). The V gene lost 0 bases and the J gene lost 11 bases, with 17 bases spanning the gap. The CDR3 consists of 15 residues. The DNA for the CDR3 is TGTGCCAGCAGCTTGGCTATGTTTGAGGTGAGGAAACTGTTTTTT. This codes for CASSLAMFEVRKLFF.

The chain joins TRBV28 to TRBJ1-1, with D hard to call. The CDR3 spans 15 residues. Germline values: CDR1 MDHEN, CDR2 SYDVKM. The V gene lost 4 bases and the J gene lost 3 bases, with 15 bases spanning the gap. CDR3: CASSSKRARHTEAFF. The CDR3 DNA is TGTGCCAGCAGTTCCAAGCGGGCACGGCACACTGAAGCTTTCTTT.

The chain couples TRBV7-2 to TRBJ1-1; TRBD1 agrees at 8 bases. Unmatched junction bases numbered 5, after V lost 7 bases and J lost 1 base. There are 14 residues in the CDR3. The germline V gene encodes CDR1 SGHTA and CDR2 FQGNSA. The CDR3 here is CASTMGQENTEAFF. The CDR3 DNA follows: TGTGCCAGCACCATGGGACAGGAGAACACTGAAGCTTTCTTT. Full variable domain (rest looked up from reference TRBV7-2 and TRBJ1-1): GAGVSQSPSNKVTEKGKDVELRCDPISGHTALYWYRQSLGQGLEFLIYFQGNSAPDKSGLPSDRFSAERTGGSVSTLTIQRTQQEDSAVYLCASTMGQENTEAFFGQGTRLTVV.